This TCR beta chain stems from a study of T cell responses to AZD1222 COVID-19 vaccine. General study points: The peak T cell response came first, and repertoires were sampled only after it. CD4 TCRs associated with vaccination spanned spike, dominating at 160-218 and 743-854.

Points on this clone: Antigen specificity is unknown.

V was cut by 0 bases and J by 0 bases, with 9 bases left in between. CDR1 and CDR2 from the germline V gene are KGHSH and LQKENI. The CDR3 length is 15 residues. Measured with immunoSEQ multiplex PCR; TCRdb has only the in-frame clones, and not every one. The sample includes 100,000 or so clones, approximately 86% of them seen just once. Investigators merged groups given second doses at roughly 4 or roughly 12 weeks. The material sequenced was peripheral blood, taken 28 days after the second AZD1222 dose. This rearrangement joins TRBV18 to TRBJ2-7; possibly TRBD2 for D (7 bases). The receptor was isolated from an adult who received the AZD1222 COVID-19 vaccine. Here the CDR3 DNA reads TGTGCCAGCTCACCACCGGGGGGGGCCTCCTACGAGCAGTACTTC. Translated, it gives CASSPPGGASYEQYF.